This passage covers 27 T cell receptor beta chains from one sample sequenced in a study of beta chain features in type 1 diabetes. Of the isolated RNA, all was reverse transcribed, and so the sequenced material was expressed TCRB transcripts. TCRdb's table, derived via immunoSEQ multiplex PCR, lists solely in-frame clones and lacks some. This sample has hundreds of thousands of clones, with about 32% found just once. Sequencing used naive CD4+ T cells from blood. These receptors all come from a man aged 18-30 years in good health.

The gene calls are TRBV7-2 and TRBJ2-2; the match to TRBD1 covers 7 bases. The V and J ends lost 1 base and 6 bases, in that order; junction bases with no gene match: 2. This CDR3 has 14 amino acids. Germline assignment: CDR1 SGHTA and CDR2 FQGNSA. In DNA form, the CDR3 reads TGTGCCAGCAGCTTAGGGACAGGTCCCGGGGAGCTGTTTTTT. This encodes CASSLGTGPGELFF.

The rearrangement links TRBV29-1 to TRBJ2-7, with 8 bases aligning to TRBD1. V lost 6 bases and J lost 0; bases outside the gene matches: 7. CDR3 length equals 14 residues. Looked up from germline, CDR1 is SQVTM and CDR2 is ANQGSEA. CDR3 in amino acids: CSVCRDRSSYEQYF. DNA for the CDR3: TGCAGCGTATGTCGGGACAGGAGCTCCTACGAGCAGTACTTC.

This clone was detected only a few times. The gene calls are TRBV9 and TRBJ2-1; D not resolved. CDR1 and CDR2 (germline): SGDLS, YYNGEE. The ends were cut back, 4 bases at V and 2 bases at J, with 10 bases in the middle. The CDR3 spans 14 residues. CDR3 residues: CASSMAPTYNEQFF. The CDR3 DNA reads TGTGCCAGCAGCATGGCCCCAACCTACAATGAGCAGTTCTTC.

CDR3 sequence reads: CASSQPPTDTQYF. The CDR3, as DNA: TGCGCCAGCAGTCAACCCCCCACAGATACGCAGTATTTT. The rearrangement joins TRBV23-1 to TRBJ2-3; D not certain. TRBV23-1 is classed as an ORF, of uncertain function. Trimming stripped 2 bases from V and 2 bases from J, with 5 bases between. The CDR3 length is 13 residues.

V gene TRBV4-1 combines with J gene TRBJ2-7; D is uncertain. Germline V gene data show CDR1 as MGHRA and CDR2 as YSYEKL. The CDR3 has 13 amino acids. Trimming took off 2 bases at V and 7 bases at J, with 12 bases between the two ends. In DNA, the CDR3 is TGCGCCAGCAGCCAACCCTGGGCTTTTGAGCAGTACTTC. Translating it yields CASSQPWAFEQYF.

This clone was seen only a few times. The chain carries TRBV29-1 and TRBJ2-5; 7 bases line up with TRBD2. The trim removed 4 bases at V and 5 bases at J, leaving 4 bases unmatched. The CDR3 covers 12 residues. Germline V gives CDR1 SQVTM, CDR2 ANQGSEA. The CDR3 sequence: CSVGLGGETQYF. The CDR3 nucleotides read TGCAGCGTTGGGTTGGGAGGGGAGACCCAGTACTTC.

The chain links TRBV30 to TRBJ2-3; TRBD1 matches at 8 bases. Germline-derived CDR1 and CDR2 are GTSNPN and SVGIG (reference sequence). Trimming cost V 1 base and J 5 bases; bases outside gene matches: 8. The CDR3 contains 15 residues. This CDR3 is CAWSDGQGEGDTQYF. In DNA form, the CDR3 reads TGTGCCTGGAGTGATGGACAGGGAGAGGGAGATACGCAGTATTTT.

The sample holds one count of this clone. The chain links TRBV30 to TRBJ2-2; 7 bases agree with TRBD2. Germline V CDR1 and CDR2: GTSNPN, SVGIG (reference sequence). J was trimmed by 4 bases and V by 3 bases; bases with no gene match: 5. CDR3 length equals 14 residues. CDR3 amino acids: CAWRRREITGELFF. The CDR3 region has the DNA TGTGCCTGGAGGCGGCGGGAGATCACCGGGGAGCTGTTTTTT. The variable domain in full, completed from reference TRBV30 and TRBJ2-2, reads SQTIHQWPATLVQPVGSPLSLECTVEGTSNPNLYWYRQAAGRGLQLLFYSVGIGQISSEVPQNLSASRPQDRQFILSSKKLLLSDSGFYLCAWRRREITGELFFGEGSRLTVL.

V and J are TRBV27 and TRBJ2-7, with 7 bases matching TRBD2. CDR3 length: 16 residues. J was trimmed by 3 bases and V by 5 bases; bases with no gene match: 13. Looked up from germline, CDR1 is MNHEY and CDR2 is SMNVEV (reference sequence). CDR3: CASSRRSGLLLYEQYF. The CDR3, as DNA: TGTGCCAGCAGTCGAAGATCGGGACTACTTCTCTACGAGCAGTACTTC.

This clone turned up a few times. The chain joins TRBV9 to TRBJ2-3, with a tentative D call TRBD1 (6 bases). The V end was cut by 0 bases, the J end by 5 bases, with 13 bases between. Germline CDR1 SGDLS, CDR2 YYNGEE. This CDR3 comprises 15 residues. The DNA of the CDR3 is TGTGCCAGCAGCGTAGTTCCAGGGGTAGGAGATACGCAGTATTTT. Its protein product is CASSVVPGVGDTQYF.

This clone appeared a few times. The sample contains more than one DNA sequence encoding this CDR3. The CDR3 reads CAISEGTEAFF. As DNA, the CDR3 is TGTGCCATCAGTGAGGGGACTGAAGCTTTCTTT. The V call is TRBV10-3, the J call TRBJ1-1; no firm D call. The CDR3 is made up of 11 amino acids. The germline V gene encodes CDR1 ENHRY and CDR2 SYGVKD. Between the trimmed V and J ends, which lost 2 bases and 5 bases, there was a span of 3 bases.

Turning to this clone: The sample carries other DNA sequences with the same CDR3. The rearrangement links TRBV9 to TRBJ2-7; D remains ambiguous. The V gene's germline CDR1 is SGDLS and CDR2 YYNGEE. The ends were cut back, 0 bases at V and 2 bases at J, with 6 bases in the middle. The CDR3 is 13 residues long. As DNA, the CDR3 is TGTGCCAGCAGCGTAGGGCTAGCCTACGAGCAGTACTTC. Protein: CASSVGLAYEQYF.

This clone has only a few counts. The chain combines TRBV9 with TRBJ1-1, with 8 nucleotides matching TRBD1. After removal of 3 bases from V and 4 bases from J, the junction contained 8 bases not matched to a gene. Germline V gives CDR1 SGDLS, CDR2 YYNGEE. There are 15 residues in the CDR3. CDR3 DNA: TGTGCCAGCAGCGACGGGACAGGAGCGACCACTGAAGCTTTCTTT. Translating it yields CASSDGTGATTEAFF.

The chain recombines TRBV27 with TRBJ2-1; 9 bases fit TRBD1. V shed 5 bases and J 2 bases; nucleotides not matched to a gene: 4. CDR3 length: 15 residues. The germline V gene has CDR1 MNHEY and CDR2 SMNVEV (reference sequence). In DNA form, the CDR3 reads TGTGCCAGCAGTCAAGGACAGGGGACCTACAATGAGCAGTTCTTC. It yields the protein CASSQGQGTYNEQFF.

V is TRBV9 and J is TRBJ2-2, with D unresolved. Germline V gene sequence: CDR1 SGDLS, CDR2 YYNGEE. Trimming cost V 0 bases and J 4 bases, with 10 bases left between them. The CDR3 sequence is 15 residues long. CDR3 coding DNA: TGTGCCAGCAGCGTAGTGGGTTCGAGCACCGGGGAGCTGTTTTTT. Its protein is CASSVVGSSTGELFF.

This clone was recorded a few times. This chain connects TRBV30 to TRBJ2-7; 13 nucleotides align to TRBD2. Germline V CDR1 and CDR2: GTSNPN, SVGIG (reference sequence). Losses at the gene ends were 4 bases for V and 5 bases for J; bases not matched to a gene: 11. The CDR3 consists of 16 residues. DNA for the CDR3: TGTGCCTGGAACCCCCCGCGGACTAGCGGGAGCAACGAGCAGTACTTC. Residues: CAWNPPRTSGSNEQYF.

A few counts support this clone. The chain has TRBV6-1 and TRBJ2-5; TRBD2 might be the D (5 bases). The CDR3 covers 13 residues. Trimming cost V 7 bases and J 5 bases, with 14 bases left between them. The germline V gene has CDR1 MNHNS and CDR2 SASEGT. CDR3 residues: CASNGGEGETQYF. The DNA of the CDR3 is TGTGCCAGCAACGGCGGCGAGGGCGAGACCCAGTACTTC.

V gene TRBV30 combines with J gene TRBJ1-4, with D unresolved. Germline CDR1 GTSNPN, CDR2 SVGIG (reference sequence). The CDR3 extends over 12 amino acids. Trimming shortened V by 7 bases and J by 0 bases, and 6 bases separated the two germline ends. CDR3 DNA sequence: TGTGCCTTGGACGCAACTAATGAAAAACTGTTTTTT. It yields the protein CALDATNEKLFF.

This clone was found a few times. The genes are TRBV7-6 and TRBJ2-1; D unresolved. The CDR3 sequence is 11 residues long. Germline loops: CDR1 SGHVS, CDR2 FNYEAQ. With 1 base removed from V and 9 bases from J, the gap between germline ends came to 4 bases. The CDR3 reads CASSLGSEQFF. CDR3 bases: TGTGCCAGCAGCTTAGGGTCTGAGCAGTTCTTC.

This clone was counted a few times. The chain combines TRBV23-1 with TRBJ2-5; 9 bases line up with TRBD1. TRBV23-1 is marked as an open reading frame, function uncertain. After removal of 6 bases from V and 4 bases from J, the junction contained 3 bases not matched to a gene. The CDR3 covers 13 residues. The CDR3 sequence is CASRAGQGETQYF. The CDR3 DNA reads as TGCGCCAGCAGGGCGGGACAGGGAGAGACCCAGTACTTC.

The chain recombines TRBV15 with TRBJ2-7; D not resolved. Trimming pared 1 base from V and 3 bases from J, leaving 10 bases between. Germline CDR1 reads LNHNV; CDR2 reads YYDKDF (reference sequence). This CDR3 region has 14 residues. CDR3 in amino acids: CATSRGWWGYEQYF. The CDR3, as DNA: TGTGCCACCAGCAGAGGATGGTGGGGCTACGAGCAGTACTTC. Drawing the rest from reference TRBV15 and TRBJ2-7, the complete variable domain is DAMVIQNPRYQVTQFGKPVTLSCSQTLNHNVMYWYQQKSSQAPKLLFHYYDKDFNNEADTPDNFQSRRPNTSFCFLDIRSPGLGDTAMYLCATSRGWWGYEQYFGPGTRLTVT.

The chain recombines TRBV29-1 with TRBJ2-2; 8 nucleotides line up with TRBD1. V shed 6 bases and J 4 bases; nucleotides not matched to a gene: 4. This CDR3 is 13 amino acids long. CDR1 and CDR2 (germline): SQVTM, ANQGSEA. The CDR3 nucleotides are TGCAGCGTGGACAGGGATTCCACCGGGGAGCTGTTTTTT. It codes for CSVDRDSTGELFF.

This clone was counted between two and nine times. The chain couples TRBV6-1 to TRBJ2-5; possible D gene TRBD1, 6 bases. The CDR3 length is 13 residues. The germline V gene has CDR1 MNHNS and CDR2 SASEGT. Trimming took off 7 bases at V and 5 bases at J, with 14 bases between the two ends. Here the CDR3 DNA reads TGTGCCAGCACCACCCAGGGGCCGGAGACCCAGTACTTC. Residues: CASTTQGPETQYF.

The genes are TRBV11-2 and TRBJ2-7; D gene ambiguous. Trimming shortened V by 0 bases and J by 5 bases, and 5 bases separated the two germline ends. The CDR3 runs to 12 residues. Germline CDR1 is SGHAT and CDR2 is FQNNGV. Here the CDR3 DNA reads TGTGCCAGCAGCTTAGATTTCCACGAGCAGTACTTC. Translating it yields CASSLDFHEQYF.

The rearrangement joins TRBV2 to TRBJ1-2; no definite D call. The V and J ends lost 4 bases and 4 bases respectively, with 13 bases between them. Germline lookup yields CDR1 SNHLY and CDR2 FYNNEI. This CDR3 comprises 14 residues. For the CDR3, the DNA is TGTGCCAGCAGTGGTGGGCGATCTGGCTATGGCTACACCTTC. Amino acids: CASSGGRSGYGYTF.

This clone was found a few times. V usage is TRBV5-6 and J usage is TRBJ2-6; TRBD1 aligns across 8 bases. Germline CDR1 SGHDT, CDR2 YYEEEE. This CDR3 has 16 amino acids. V lost 5 bases to trimming and J lost 0 bases; unmatched junction nucleotides: 4. CDR3 residues: CASRTGDPSGANVLTF. CDR3 nucleotides: TGTGCCAGCAGGACAGGGGACCCCTCTGGGGCCAACGTCCTGACTTTC.

The chain links TRBV11-2 to TRBJ2-1; TRBD2 agrees at 7 bases. V lost 8 bases and J lost 6; bases outside the gene matches: 7. This CDR3 contains 13 residues. The germline CDR1 and CDR2 sequences are SGHAT and FQNNGV. The CDR3 DNA reads TGTGCCAGCCGACTAGCAGGTGGCAATGAGCAGTTCTTC. Protein sequence: CASRLAGGNEQFF.